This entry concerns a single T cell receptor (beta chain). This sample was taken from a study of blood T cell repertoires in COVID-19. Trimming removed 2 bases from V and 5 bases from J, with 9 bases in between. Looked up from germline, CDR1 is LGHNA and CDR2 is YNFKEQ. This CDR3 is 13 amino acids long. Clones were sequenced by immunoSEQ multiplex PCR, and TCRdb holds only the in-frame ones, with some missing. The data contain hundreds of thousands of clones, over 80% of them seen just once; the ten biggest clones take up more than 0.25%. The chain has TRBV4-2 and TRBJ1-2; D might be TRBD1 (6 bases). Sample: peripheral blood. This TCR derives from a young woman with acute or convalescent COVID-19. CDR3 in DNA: TGTGCCAGCAGCCAACCCGGACAGTATGGCTACACCTTC. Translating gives CASSQPGQYGYTF.